These 11 T cell receptor beta chains originate from one sample sequenced in a study of spatial heterogeneity in lung cancer. Each CDR3 protein gets one entry after TCRdb re-called the 5' RACE reads with MiXCR. The sample records over 40,000 distinct CDR3 sequences, 12% being singletons. The time point is: blood at routine non-recurrence follow-up after resection. The sample consisted of PBMCs, taken at follow-up. Source of these receptors: a male donor with early-stage non-small cell lung cancer.

The table lists this clonotype with many counts. The chain links TRBV20-1 to TRBJ1-1; tentatively, D is TRBD1 (6 bases). Germline values: CDR1 DFQATT, CDR2 SNEGSKA (reference sequence). Trimming took 6 bases from V and 3 from J, leaving 14 bases between them. CDR3 length: 13 residues. The CDR3 nucleotides are TGCAGTGCCCCGGGGCAGGGGCACACTGAAGCTTTCTTT. Residues: CSAPGQGHTEAFF.

The sample holds many counts of this clonotype. The chain carries TRBV7-2 and TRBJ2-1; D remains ambiguous. Germline CDR1 reads SGHTA; CDR2 reads FQGNSA. The CDR3 extends over 13 amino acids. Trimming stripped 4 bases from V and 4 bases from J, with 8 bases between. CDR3: CASSSTDYNEQFF. The CDR3 DNA follows: TGTGCCAGCAGCTCAACAGATTACAATGAGCAGTTCTTC.

This clonotype was seen many times. The chain recombines TRBV19 with TRBJ2-6, with 9 bases lining up with TRBD2. Per the germline V gene, CDR1 is LNHDA and CDR2 is SQIVND (reference sequence). There are 17 residues in the CDR3. Trimming took 4 bases from V and 2 from J; bases not matched to a gene: 6. The CDR3 region has the DNA TGTGCCAGTAGTAGCCCCGCGGGAGGGCCTGGGGCCAACGTCCTGACTTTC. Its protein product is CASSSPAGGPGANVLTF.

This clonotype was counted ten times or more. A read error may produce the germline difference seen at one junction end. In DNA form, the CDR3 reads TGTGCCAGTAGAGACGCGGCCACAAACATTCAGTACTTC. Protein product: CASRDAATNIQYF. V and J are TRBV19 and TRBJ2-4; no clear D gene. Per germline, CDR1 LNHDA and CDR2 SQIVND (reference sequence). The CDR3 is 13 amino acids.

This clonotype was counted ten times or more. The rearrangement links TRBV30 to TRBJ2-3, with D tentatively TRBD2 (6 bases). V was pared by 5 bases and J by 1 base, with 16 bases between. The CDR3 totals 15 residues. The germline V gene encodes CDR1 GTSNPN and CDR2 SVGIG (reference sequence). The CDR3 region is CAWGGGKGGTDTQYF. CDR3 nucleotides: TGTGCCTGGGGGGGAGGAAAAGGGGGCACAGATACGCAGTATTTT.

V usage is TRBV7-2 and J usage is TRBJ2-3; D tentatively reads TRBD1 or TRBD2 (6 bases each). V shed 4 bases and J shed 5 bases, with 13 bases lying between them. Germline-derived CDR1 and CDR2 are SGHTA and FQGNSA. The CDR3 has 14 residues. DNA for the CDR3: TGTGCCAGCAGCTCGGACCGGGGGCGAGATACGCAGTATTTT. This translates into CASSSDRGRDTQYF.

This clonotype was counted ten times or more. The chain recombines TRBV12-3 or TRBV12-4 with TRBJ1-2; D uncertain. Trimming took off 5 bases at V and 2 bases at J, with 9 bases between the two ends. This CDR3 region has 13 residues. The CDR3 nucleotides read TGTGCCAGCAGTAACAGTAACAACTATGGCTACACCTTC. It yields the protein CASSNSNNYGYTF.

V gene TRBV12-3 or TRBV12-4 combines with J gene TRBJ2-7; 7 nucleotides line up with TRBD2. The trim removed 3 bases at V and 0 bases at J, leaving 2 bases unmatched. This CDR3 region has 14 residues. The CDR3 protein is CASSLGGSSYEQYF. CDR3 in DNA: TGTGCCAGCAGTTTGGGGGGGAGCTCCTACGAGCAGTACTTC.

This sequence joins TRBV27 and TRBJ1-1; maybe TRBD1 (6 bases). Between the trimmed V and J ends, which lost 9 bases and 4 bases, there was a span of 18 bases. This CDR3 contains 14 residues. Germline loops: CDR1 MNHEY, CDR2 SMNVEV (reference sequence). The DNA of the CDR3 is TGTGCCAGTAGCCCCGGGACAATAGGCACTGAAGCTTTCTTT. Its protein product is CASSPGTIGTEAFF.

The sample holds many counts of this clonotype. The CDR3 nucleotides are TGTGCCAGCAGCTTAAATCGGCTAGCCGCAAAGGATGAGCAGTTCTTC. This encodes CASSLNRLAAKDEQFF. This chain connects TRBV7-6 to TRBJ2-1, with TRBD2 as a possible D gene (5 bases). This CDR3 spans 16 amino acids. Trimming stripped 2 bases from V and 8 bases from J, with 19 bases between. Germline V CDR1 and CDR2: SGHVS, FNYEAQ.

This clonotype was picked up a small number of times. V is TRBV30 and J is TRBJ1-1; D gene unclear. Germline V lookup: CDR1 GTSNPN, CDR2 SVGIG (reference sequence). Trimming pared 5 bases from V and 1 base from J, leaving 14 bases between. The CDR3 spans 14 residues. The CDR3, as DNA: TGTGCCTGGGCCACGGGTCCGGGGAACACTGAAGCTTTCTTT. Translation gives CAWATGPGNTEAFF. The full variable domain, rest sourced from reference TRBV30 and TRBJ1-1, is SQTIHQWPATLVQPVGSPLSLECTVEGTSNPNLYWYRQAAGRGLQLLFYSVGIGQISSEVPQNLSASRPQDRQFILSSKKLLLSDSGFYLCAWATGPGNTEAFFGQGTRLTVV.